This T cell receptor (beta chain) was obtained from a study of blood T cell repertoires in COVID-19. Study summary: There were acute and convalescent COVID-19 samples, and they came from the United States, Italy and Spain. PBMCs, B-cell-depleted T cells, or T cells were the source of the cDNA or gDNA that made up the material.

In the original processing: The assay estimated nucleated cells by amplifying reference gene primers. Repertoires were generated with immunoSEQ multiplex PCR, while TCRdb's copy carries only in-frame clones and drops some. Clonal size and the V and J genes are those of that table, whereas D and trimming came from the DNA. The sample has approximately 180,000 clones; over 75% are singletons. Followed over time, Seattle patients had been enrolled while infection was active. CDR3 length: 15 amino acids. Losses at the gene ends were 3 bases for V and 4 bases for J; bases not matched to a gene: 6. The germline V gene has CDR1 SGHRS and CDR2 YFSETQ.

This TCR was sampled from an older person with COVID-19, enrolled during active disease. What was sequenced was peripheral blood. This chain uses TRBV5-1 with TRBJ2-3, with 9 bases matching TRBD2. The CDR3 DNA reads as TGCGCCAGCAGCTCCGGGACTAGCAGGGCAGATACGCAGTATTTT. It yields the protein CASSSGTSRADTQYF.